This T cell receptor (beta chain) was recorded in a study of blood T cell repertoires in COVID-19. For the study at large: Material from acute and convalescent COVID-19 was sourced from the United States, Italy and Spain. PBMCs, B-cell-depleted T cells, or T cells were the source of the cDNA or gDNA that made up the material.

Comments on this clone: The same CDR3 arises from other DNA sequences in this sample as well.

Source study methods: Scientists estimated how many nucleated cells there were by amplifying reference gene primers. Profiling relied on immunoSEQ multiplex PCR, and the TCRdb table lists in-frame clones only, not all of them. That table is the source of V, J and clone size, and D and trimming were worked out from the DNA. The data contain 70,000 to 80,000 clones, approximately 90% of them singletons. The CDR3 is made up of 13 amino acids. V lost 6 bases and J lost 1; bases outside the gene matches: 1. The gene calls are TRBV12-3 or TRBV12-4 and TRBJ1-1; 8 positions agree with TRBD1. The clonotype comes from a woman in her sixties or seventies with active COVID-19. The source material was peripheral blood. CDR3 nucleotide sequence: TGTGCCAGCAGAGGACAGGGGAACACTGAAGCTTTCTTT. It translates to CASRGQGNTEAFF.